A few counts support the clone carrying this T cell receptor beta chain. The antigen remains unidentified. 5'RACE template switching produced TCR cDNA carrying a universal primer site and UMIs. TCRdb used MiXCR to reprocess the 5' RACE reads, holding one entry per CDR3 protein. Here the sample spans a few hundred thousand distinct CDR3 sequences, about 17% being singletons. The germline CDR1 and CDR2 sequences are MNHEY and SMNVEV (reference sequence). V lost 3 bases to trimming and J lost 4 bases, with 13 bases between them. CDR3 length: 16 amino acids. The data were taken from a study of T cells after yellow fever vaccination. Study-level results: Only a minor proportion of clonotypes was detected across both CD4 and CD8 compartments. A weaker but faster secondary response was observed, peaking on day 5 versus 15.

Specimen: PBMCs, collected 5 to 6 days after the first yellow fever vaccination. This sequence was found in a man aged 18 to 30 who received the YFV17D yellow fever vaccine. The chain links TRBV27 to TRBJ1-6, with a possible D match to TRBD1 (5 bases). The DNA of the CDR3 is TGTGCCAGCAGTTTGAGAGGGGTTGAATATAATTCACCCCTCCACTTT. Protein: CASSLRGVEYNSPLHF.